This entry concerns a single T cell receptor (beta chain). This sample is drawn from a study of beta chain features in type 1 diabetes. The isolated RNA, all of it, was reverse transcribed, so expressed TCRB transcripts were what got sequenced. Naive, central memory and regulatory T cell samples came to a mean of approximately 4 million reads. This table comes from immunoSEQ multiplex PCR, and its TCRdb copy is limited to in-frame clones, with some not included. Of about 410,000 clones listed, around 14% were seen once; the top ten hold about 0.04%. V gave up 1 base and J gave up 4 bases; unmatched junction bases: 2. The CDR3 totals 15 residues. Looked up from germline, CDR1 is SGHTA and CDR2 is FQGNSA.

This chain joins TRBV7-2 and TRBJ1-5; 9 nucleotides match TRBD1. Sequenced: naive CD4+ T cells from blood. The clonotype originates from a man aged 30 to 39 in good health. The CDR3 nucleotides are TGTGCCAGCAGCTTAGGGGACAGGGATAATCAGCCCCAGCATTTT. Translating gives CASSLGDRDNQPQHF. Based on the CDR3 plus reference TRBV7-2 and TRBJ1-5, the full variable domain is GAGVSQSPSNKVTEKGKDVELRCDPISGHTALYWYRQSLGQGLEFLIYFQGNSAPDKSGLPSDRFSAERTGGSVSTLTIQRTQQEDSAVYLCASSLGDRDNQPQHFGDGTRLSIL.